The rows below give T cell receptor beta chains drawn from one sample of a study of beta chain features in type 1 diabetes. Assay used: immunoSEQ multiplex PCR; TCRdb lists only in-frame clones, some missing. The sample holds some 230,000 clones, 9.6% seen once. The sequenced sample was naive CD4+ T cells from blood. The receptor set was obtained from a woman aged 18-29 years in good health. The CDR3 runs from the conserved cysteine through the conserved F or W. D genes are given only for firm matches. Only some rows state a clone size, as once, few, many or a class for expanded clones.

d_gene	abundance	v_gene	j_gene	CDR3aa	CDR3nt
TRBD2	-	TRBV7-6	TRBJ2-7	CASSLAAGGLAGAQSYEQYF	TGTGCCAGCAGCTTAGCGGCCGGAGGTCTAGCGGGTGCTCAATCCTACGAGCAGTACTTC
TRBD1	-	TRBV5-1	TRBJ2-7	CASTPGGFYEQYF	TGCGCCAGCACTCCAGGGGGCTTTTACGAGCAGTACTTC
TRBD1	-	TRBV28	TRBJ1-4	CASSSGQANEKLFF	TGTGCCAGCAGTTCAGGACAGGCGAATGAAAAACTGTTTTTT
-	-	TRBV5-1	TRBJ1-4	CASSASGTSPEKLFF	TGCGCCAGCAGCGCTTCCGGGACAAGTCCTGAAAAACTGTTTTTT
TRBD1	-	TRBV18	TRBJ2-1	CASSPGQGSYNEQFF	TGTGCCAGCTCACCGGGACAGGGGTCCTACAATGAGCAGTTCTTC
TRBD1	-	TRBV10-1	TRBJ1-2	CASSPGTDGGYTF	TGCGCCAGCAGCCCCGGGACAGATGGCGGCTACACCTTC
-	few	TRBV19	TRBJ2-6	CASSIEGATGANVLTF	TGTGCCAGTAGTATAGAGGGGGCCACTGGGGCCAACGTCCTGACTTTC
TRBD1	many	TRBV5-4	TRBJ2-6	CASSSTGGYNVLTF	TGTGCCAGCAGCTCGACAGGGGGATACAACGTCCTGACTTTC
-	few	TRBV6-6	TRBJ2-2	CASSYGLAGELFF	TGTGCCAGCAGTTATGGACTGGCCGGGGAGCTGTTTTTT
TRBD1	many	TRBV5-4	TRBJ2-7	CASSLGQGDEQYF	TGTGCCAGCAGCTTGGGTCAGGGGGACGAGCAGTACTTC
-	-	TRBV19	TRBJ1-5	CASSIVLNGRQPQHF	TGTGCCAGTAGTATCGTGCTCAACGGTCGACAGCCCCAGCATTTT
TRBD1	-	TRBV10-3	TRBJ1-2	CAISDRGRLNYGYTF	TGTGCCATCAGTGACAGGGGGCGCTTGAACTATGGCTACACCTTC
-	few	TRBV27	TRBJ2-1	CASSFSPGGDEQFF	TGTGCCAGCAGTTTTAGTCCAGGAGGGGATGAGCAGTTCTTC
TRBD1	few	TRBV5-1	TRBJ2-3	CASSSPFRDREADTQYF	TGCGCCAGCAGCTCCCCCTTCCGGGACAGGGAGGCAGATACGCAGTATTTT
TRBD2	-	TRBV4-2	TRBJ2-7	CASSQDRFAGGEGEQYF	TGTGCCAGCAGCCAAGATCGTTTCGCGGGAGGGGAGGGCGAGCAGTACTTC
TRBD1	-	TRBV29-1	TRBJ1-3	CSARDRGFSGNTIYF	TGCAGCGCCCGGGACAGGGGGTTTTCTGGAAACACCATATATTTT
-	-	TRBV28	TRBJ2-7	CASRHTGQTGQYYEQYF	TGTGCCAGCAGACACACGGGACAAACGGGCCAGTACTACGAGCAGTACTTC
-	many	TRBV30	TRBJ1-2	CAWSAAEIGYTF	TGTGCCTGGAGTGCGGCGGAGATTGGCTACACCTTC
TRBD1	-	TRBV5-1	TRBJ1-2	CASSLGRGPPWGYTF	TGCGCCAGCAGTTTGGGAAGGGGGCCCCCCTGGGGCTACACCTTC
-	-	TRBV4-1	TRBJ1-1	CASSQEGWVRGDTEAFF	TGCGCCAGCAGCCAAGAAGGCTGGGTCAGGGGTGACACTGAAGCTTTCTTT
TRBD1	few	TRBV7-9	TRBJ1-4	CASSGRDSQNEKLFF	TGTGCCAGCAGCGGCCGGGACAGCCAAAATGAAAAACTGTTTTTT
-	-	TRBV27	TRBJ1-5	CASGSRGKSQPQHF	TGTGCCAGCGGCTCCAGGGGTAAGTCCCAGCCCCAGCATTTT
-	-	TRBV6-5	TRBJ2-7	CATGKGTLYNYEQYF	TGTGCCACCGGGAAGGGGACACTATACAACTACGAGCAGTACTTC
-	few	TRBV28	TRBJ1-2	CASSSGGYGYTF	TGTGCCAGCAGTTCAGGAGGGTACGGCTACACCTTC